The clone carrying this T cell receptor (beta chain) was counted once. The data derive from a study of control samples from healthy donors and cancer patients. Only in-frame clones appear in the TCRdb table, and some are missing; sequencing was by immunoSEQ multiplex PCR. The data show 12,000 or so clones, roughly 90% seen once. The CDR3 has 16 amino acids. The material sequenced was formalin-fixed, paraffin-embedded tissue. The chain has TRBV21-1 and TRBJ1-4; the D call TRBD1 from the table was never checked on the DNA. TRBV21-1 is classified as a pseudogene. This TCR was recovered from a male donor with melanoma. The CDR3 DNA reads TGTGCCAGCAGCAAAAAAGTGGGACAGACGAATGAAAAACTGTTTTTT. Protein product: CASSKKVGQTNEKLFF.